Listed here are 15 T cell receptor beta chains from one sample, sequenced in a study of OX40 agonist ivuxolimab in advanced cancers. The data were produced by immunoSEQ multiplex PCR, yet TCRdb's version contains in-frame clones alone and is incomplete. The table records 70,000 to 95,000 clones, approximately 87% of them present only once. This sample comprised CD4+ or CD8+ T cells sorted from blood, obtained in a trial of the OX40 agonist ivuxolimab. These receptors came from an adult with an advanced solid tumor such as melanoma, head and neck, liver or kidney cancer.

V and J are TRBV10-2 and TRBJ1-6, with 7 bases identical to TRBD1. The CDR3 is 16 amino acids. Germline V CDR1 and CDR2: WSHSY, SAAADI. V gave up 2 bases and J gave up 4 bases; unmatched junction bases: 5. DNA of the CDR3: TGCGCCAGCAGTGAGCCCAGGGGGTTATATAATTCACCCCTCCACTTT. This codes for CASSEPRGLYNSPLHF.

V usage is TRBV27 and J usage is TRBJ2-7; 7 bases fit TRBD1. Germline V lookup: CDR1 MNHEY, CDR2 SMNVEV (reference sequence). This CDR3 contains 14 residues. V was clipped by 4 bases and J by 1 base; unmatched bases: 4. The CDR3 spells CASSYRGLSYEQYF. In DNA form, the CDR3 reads TGTGCCAGCAGTTACAGGGGTCTTTCCTACGAGCAGTACTTC.

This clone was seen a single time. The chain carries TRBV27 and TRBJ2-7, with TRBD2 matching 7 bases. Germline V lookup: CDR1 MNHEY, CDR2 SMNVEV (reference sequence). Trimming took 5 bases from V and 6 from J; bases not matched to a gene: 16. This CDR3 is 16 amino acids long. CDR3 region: CASSHKLAWAFPEQYF. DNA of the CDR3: TGTGCCAGCAGTCATAAACTAGCGTGGGCTTTCCCCGAGCAGTACTTC.

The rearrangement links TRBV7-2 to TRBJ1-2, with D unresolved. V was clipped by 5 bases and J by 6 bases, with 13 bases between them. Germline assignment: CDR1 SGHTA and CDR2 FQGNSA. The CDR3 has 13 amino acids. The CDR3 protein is CASSVPPKDGYTF. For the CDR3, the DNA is TGTGCCAGCAGCGTACCACCCAAGGATGGCTACACCTTC.

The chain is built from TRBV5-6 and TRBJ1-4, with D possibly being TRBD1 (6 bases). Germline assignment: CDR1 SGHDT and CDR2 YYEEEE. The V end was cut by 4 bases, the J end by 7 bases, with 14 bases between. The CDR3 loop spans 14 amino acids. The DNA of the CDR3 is TGTGCCAGCAGCCGGACAGAGGGAATTGAAAAACTGTTTTTT. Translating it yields CASSRTEGIEKLFF.

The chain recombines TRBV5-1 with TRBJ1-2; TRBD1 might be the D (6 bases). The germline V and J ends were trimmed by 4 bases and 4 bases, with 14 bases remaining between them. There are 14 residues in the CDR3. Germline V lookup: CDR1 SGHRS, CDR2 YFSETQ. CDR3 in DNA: TGCGCCAGCAGCGCACAGGGCGTCGGCTATGGCTACACCTTC. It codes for CASSAQGVGYGYTF.

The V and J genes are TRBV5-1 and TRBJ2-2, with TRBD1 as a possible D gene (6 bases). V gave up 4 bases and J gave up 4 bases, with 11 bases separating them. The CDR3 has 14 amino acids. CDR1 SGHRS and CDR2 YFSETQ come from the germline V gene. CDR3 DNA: TGCGCCAGCAGCCCTGGACAGATCACCGGGGAGCTGTTTTTT. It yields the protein CASSPGQITGELFF. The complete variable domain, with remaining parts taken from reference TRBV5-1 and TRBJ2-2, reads KAGVTQTPRYLIKTRGQQVTLSCSPISGHRSVSWYQQTPGQGLQFLFEYFSETQRNKGNFPGRFSGRQFSNSRSEMNVSTLELGDSALYLCASSPGQITGELFFGEGSRLTVL.

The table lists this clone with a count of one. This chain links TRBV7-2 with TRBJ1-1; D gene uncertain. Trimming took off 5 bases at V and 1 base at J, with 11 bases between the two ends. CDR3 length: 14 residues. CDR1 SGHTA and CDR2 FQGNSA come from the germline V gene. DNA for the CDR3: TGTGCCAGCAGCCATAGAGGCCAGAACACTGAAGCTTTCTTT. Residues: CASSHRGQNTEAFF.

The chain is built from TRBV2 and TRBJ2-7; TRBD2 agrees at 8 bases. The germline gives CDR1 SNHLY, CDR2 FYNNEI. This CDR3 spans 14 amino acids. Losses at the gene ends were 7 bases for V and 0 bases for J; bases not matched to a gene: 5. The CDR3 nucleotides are TGTGCCAGCAAGACGACTAGCGCCTCCTACGAGCAGTACTTC. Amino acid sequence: CASKTTSASYEQYF. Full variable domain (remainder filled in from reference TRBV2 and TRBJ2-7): EPEVTQTPSHQVTQMGQEVILRCVPISNHLYFYWYRQILGQKVEFLVSFYNNEISEKSEIFDDQFSVERPDGSNFTLKIRSTKLEDSAMYFCASKTTSASYEQYFGPGTRLTVT.

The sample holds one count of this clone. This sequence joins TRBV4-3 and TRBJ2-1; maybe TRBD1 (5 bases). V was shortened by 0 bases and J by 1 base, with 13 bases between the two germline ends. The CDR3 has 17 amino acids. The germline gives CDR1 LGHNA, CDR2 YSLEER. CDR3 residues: CASSQDRGLGSYNEQFF. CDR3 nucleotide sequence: TGCGCCAGCAGCCAAGATAGGGGCTTGGGATCCTACAATGAGCAGTTCTTC.

The CDR3 sequence is CASRRGGGFVNTEAFF. The DNA for the CDR3 is TGTGCCAGCCGGAGAGGAGGAGGTTTTGTGAACACTGAAGCTTTCTTT. This sequence joins TRBV27 and TRBJ1-1; no clear D gene. This CDR3 has 16 amino acids. Looked up from germline, CDR1 is MNHEY and CDR2 is SMNVEV (reference sequence). Between the trimmed V and J ends, which lost 8 bases and 0 bases, there was a span of 19 bases.

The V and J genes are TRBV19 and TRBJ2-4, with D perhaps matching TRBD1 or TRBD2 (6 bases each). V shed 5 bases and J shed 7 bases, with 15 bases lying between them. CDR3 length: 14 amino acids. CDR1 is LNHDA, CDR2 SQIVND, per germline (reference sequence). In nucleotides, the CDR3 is TGTGCCAGTAGTCGACTAGAAGGGGGTAACATTCAGTACTTC. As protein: CASSRLEGGNIQYF. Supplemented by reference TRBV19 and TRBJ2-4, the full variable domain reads DGGITQSPKYLFRKEGQNVTLSCEQNLNHDAMYWYRQDPGQGLRLIYYSQIVNDFQKGDIAEGYSVSREKKESFPLTVTSAQKNPTAFYLCASSRLEGGNIQYFGAGTRLSVL.

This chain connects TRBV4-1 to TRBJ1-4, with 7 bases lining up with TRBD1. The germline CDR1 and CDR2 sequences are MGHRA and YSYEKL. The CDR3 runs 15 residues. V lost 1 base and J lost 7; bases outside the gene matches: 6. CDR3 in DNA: TGCGCCAGCAGCCAAGTTGGGACAGCGGGTGAAAAACTGTTTTTT. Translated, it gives CASSQVGTAGEKLFF.

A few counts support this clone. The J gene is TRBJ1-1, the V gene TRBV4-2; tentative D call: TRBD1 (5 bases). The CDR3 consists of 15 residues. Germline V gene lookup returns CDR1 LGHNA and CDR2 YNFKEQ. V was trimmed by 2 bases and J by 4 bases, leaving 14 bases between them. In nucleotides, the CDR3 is TGTGCCAGCAGCCAACCCCAGGGTATTAGCACTGAAGCTTTCTTT. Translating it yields CASSQPQGISTEAFF.

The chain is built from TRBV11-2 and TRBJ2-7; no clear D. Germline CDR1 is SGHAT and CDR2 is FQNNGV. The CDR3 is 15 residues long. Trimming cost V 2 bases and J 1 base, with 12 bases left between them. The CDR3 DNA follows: TGTGCCAGCAGCTTATTTTCAGACGGATCCTACGAGCAGTACTTC. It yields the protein CASSLFSDGSYEQYF.